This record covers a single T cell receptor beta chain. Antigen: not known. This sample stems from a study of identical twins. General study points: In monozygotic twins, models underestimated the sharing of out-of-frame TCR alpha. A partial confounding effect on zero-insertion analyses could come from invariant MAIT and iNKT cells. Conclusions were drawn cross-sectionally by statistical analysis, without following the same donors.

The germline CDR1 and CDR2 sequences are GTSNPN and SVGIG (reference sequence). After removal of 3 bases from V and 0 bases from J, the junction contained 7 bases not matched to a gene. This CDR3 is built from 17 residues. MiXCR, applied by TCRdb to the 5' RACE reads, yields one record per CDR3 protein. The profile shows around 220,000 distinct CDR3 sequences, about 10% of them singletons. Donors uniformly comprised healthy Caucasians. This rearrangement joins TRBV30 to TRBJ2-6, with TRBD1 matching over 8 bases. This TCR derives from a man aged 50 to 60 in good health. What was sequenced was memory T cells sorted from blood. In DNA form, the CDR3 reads TGTGCCTGGAGCCTAGGGACAGGAAGCTCTGGGGCCAACGTCCTGACTTTC. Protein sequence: CAWSLGTGSSGANVLTF.